The source of this T cell receptor beta chain is a study of regulatory T cells in long-lasting Graves disease. Sequencing libraries for TCR beta were prepared with iRepertoire HTBI primers and Arm-PCR of CDR3 regions. In TCRdb, the multiplex PCR reads were re-called with MiXCR into one record per CDR3 protein. Of some 230,000 distinct CDR3 sequences in the sample, about 16% were seen once. This clonotype was recorded many times. The CDR3 has 14 residues. After removal of 3 bases from V and 5 bases from J, the junction contained 6 bases not matched to a gene. Germline values: CDR1 KGHSH, CDR2 LQKENI. The time point here: newly diagnosed GD, antithyroid drugs for less than 3 months. Researchers made the TCR library from RNA that was extracted from PBMCs.

This receptor was identified in a female donor with Graves disease. Source: peripheral blood mononuclear cells (PBMCs), taken at new diagnosis, from a patient treated with antithyroid drugs. V usage is TRBV18 and J usage is TRBJ2-5, with TRBD1 matching 7 bases. For the CDR3, the DNA is TGTGCCAGCTCACCGAGGGGGCAAGAGGAGACCCAGTACTTC. Translating gives CASSPRGQEETQYF. Together with reference TRBV18 and TRBJ2-5, the CDR3 gives the full variable domain: NAGVMQNPRHLVRRRGQEARLRCSPMKGHSHVYWYRQLPEEGLKFMVYLQKENIIDESGMPKERFSAEFPKEGPSILRIQQVVRGDSAAYFCASSPRGQEETQYFGPGTRLLVL.